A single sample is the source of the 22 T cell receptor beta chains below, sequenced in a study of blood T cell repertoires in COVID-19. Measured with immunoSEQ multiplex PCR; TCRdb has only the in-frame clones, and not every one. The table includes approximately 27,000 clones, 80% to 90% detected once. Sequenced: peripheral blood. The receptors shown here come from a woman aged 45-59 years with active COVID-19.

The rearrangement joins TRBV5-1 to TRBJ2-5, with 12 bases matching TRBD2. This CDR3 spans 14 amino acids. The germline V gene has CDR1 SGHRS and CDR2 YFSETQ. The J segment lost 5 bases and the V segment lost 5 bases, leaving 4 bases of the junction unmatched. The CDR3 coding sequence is TGCGCCAGCAGTTTCGGGACTAGCGGGGAGACCCAGTACTTC. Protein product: CASSFGTSGETQYF.

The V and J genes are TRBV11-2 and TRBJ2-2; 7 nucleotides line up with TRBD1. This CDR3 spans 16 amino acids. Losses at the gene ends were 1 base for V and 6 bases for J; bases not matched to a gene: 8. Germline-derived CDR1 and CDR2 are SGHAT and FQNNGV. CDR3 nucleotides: TGTGCCAGCAGCTTAGTCGGCCAGGGGGTGGCCGGGGAGCTGTTTTTT. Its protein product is CASSLVGQGVAGELFF.

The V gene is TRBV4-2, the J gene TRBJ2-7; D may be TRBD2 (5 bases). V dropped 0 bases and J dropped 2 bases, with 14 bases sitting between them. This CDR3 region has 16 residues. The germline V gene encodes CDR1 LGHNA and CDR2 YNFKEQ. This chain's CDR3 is CASSQDRGQSTYEQYF. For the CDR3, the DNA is TGTGCCAGCAGCCAAGATCGAGGGCAGAGCACCTACGAGCAGTACTTC.

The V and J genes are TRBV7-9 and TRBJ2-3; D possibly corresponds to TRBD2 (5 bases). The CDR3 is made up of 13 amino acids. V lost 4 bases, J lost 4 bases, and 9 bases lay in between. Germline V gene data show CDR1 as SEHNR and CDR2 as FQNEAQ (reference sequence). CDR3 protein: CASSSAGADTQYF. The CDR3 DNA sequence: TGTGCCAGCAGCTCGGCCGGGGCAGATACGCAGTATTTT.

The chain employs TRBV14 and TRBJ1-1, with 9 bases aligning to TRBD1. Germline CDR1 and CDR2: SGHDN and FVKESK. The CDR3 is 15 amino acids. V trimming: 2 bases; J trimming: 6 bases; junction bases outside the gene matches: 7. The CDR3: CASSQYRGQGSEAFF. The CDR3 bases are TGTGCCAGCAGCCAATACAGGGGGCAGGGGTCTGAAGCTTTCTTT.

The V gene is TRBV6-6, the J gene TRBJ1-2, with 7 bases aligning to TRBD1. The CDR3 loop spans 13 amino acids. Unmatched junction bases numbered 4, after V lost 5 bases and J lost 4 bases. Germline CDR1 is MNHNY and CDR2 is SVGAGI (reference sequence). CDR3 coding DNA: TGTGCCAGCAGTCGGGGACAGCCCTATGGCTACACCTTC. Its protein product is CASSRGQPYGYTF.

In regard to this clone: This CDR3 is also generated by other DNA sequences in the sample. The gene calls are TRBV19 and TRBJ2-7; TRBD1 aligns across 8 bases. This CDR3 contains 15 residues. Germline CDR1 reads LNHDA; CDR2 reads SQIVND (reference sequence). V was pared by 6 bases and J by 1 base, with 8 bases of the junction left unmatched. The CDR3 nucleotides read TGTGCCAGTAGCCCCGGGACAGGACTTTCCTACGAGCAGTACTTC. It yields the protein CASSPGTGLSYEQYF.

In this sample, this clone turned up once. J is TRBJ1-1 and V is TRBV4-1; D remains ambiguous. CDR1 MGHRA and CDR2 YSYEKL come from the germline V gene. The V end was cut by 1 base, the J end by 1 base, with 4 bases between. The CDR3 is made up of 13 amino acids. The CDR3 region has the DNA TGCGCCAGCAGCCAAGCGCGGAACACTGAAGCTTTCTTT. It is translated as CASSQARNTEAFF.

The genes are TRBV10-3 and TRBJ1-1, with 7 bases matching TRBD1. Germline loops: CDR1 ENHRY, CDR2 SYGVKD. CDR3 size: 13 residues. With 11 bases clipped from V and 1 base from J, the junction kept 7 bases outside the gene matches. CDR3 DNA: TGTGCCGATGAACAGGGGAAGAACACTGAAGCTTTCTTT. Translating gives CADEQGKNTEAFF.

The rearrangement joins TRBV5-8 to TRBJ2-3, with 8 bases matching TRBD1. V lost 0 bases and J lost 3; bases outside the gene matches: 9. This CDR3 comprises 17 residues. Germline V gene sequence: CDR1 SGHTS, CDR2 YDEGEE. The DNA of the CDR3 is TGTGCCAGCAGCTTGGGCCTCGACAGGGGTAGGACAGATACGCAGTATTTT. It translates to CASSLGLDRGRTDTQYF. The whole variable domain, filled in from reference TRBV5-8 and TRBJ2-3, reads EAGVTQSPTHLIKTRGQQATLRCSPISGHTSVYWYQQALGLGLQFLLWYDEGEERNRGNFPPRFSGRQFPNYSSELNVNALELEDSALYLCASSLGLDRGRTDTQYFGPGTRLTVL.

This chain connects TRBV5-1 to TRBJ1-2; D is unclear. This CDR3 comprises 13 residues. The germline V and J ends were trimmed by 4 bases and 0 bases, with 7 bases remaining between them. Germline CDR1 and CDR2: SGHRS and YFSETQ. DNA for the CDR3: TGCGCCAGCAGCCCAGGAACTAACTATGGCTACACCTTC. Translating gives CASSPGTNYGYTF.

The CDR3: CASSLPMGGSLQGTQYF. The CDR3 DNA reads as TGTGCCAGCAGTTTACCCATGGGCGGGAGCCTCCAGGGGACCCAGTACTTC. This chain joins TRBV28 and TRBJ2-5; TRBD2 matches 7 bases. The V gene's germline CDR1 is MDHEN and CDR2 SYDVKM. V dropped 2 bases and J dropped 7; count of bases not matched to a gene: 16. This CDR3 has 17 residues.

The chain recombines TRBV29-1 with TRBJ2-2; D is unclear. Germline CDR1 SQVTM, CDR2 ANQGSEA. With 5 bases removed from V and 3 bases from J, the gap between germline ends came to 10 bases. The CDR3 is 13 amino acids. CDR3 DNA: TGCAGCGTTTCGGGTATGGACACCGGGGAGCTGTTTTTT. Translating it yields CSVSGMDTGELFF.

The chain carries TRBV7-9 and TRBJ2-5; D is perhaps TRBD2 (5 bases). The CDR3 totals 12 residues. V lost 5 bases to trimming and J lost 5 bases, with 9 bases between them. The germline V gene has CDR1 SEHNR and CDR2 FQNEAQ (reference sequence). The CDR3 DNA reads TGTGCCAGCAGCACTAAGCGGGAGACCCAGTACTTC. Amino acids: CASSTKRETQYF.

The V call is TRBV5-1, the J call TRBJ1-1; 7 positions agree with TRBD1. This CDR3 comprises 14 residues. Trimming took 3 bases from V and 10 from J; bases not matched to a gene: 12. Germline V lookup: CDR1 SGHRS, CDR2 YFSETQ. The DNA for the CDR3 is TGCGCCAGCAGCTCCAACGACAGGGCCTTAGGAGCTTTCTTT. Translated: CASSSNDRALGAFF.

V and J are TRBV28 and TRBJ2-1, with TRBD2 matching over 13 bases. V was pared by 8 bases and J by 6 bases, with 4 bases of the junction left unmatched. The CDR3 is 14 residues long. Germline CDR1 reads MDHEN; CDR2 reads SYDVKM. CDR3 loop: CASVTSGRANEQFF. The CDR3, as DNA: TGTGCCAGCGTCACTAGCGGGAGGGCCAATGAGCAGTTCTTC.

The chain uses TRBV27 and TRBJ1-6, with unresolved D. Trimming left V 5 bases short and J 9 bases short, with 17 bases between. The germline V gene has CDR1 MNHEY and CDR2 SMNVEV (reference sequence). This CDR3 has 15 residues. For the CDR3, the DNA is TGTGCCAGCAGTAGAGCGGGCCCTAATAGTTCACCCCTCCACTTT. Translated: CASSRAGPNSSPLHF.

The CDR3 DNA sequence: TGTGCCAGCAGCCAAGATTTCCACCCCGGTGACGAGCAGTACTTC. Translating gives CASSQDFHPGDEQYF. The rearrangement links TRBV3-1 (or the pseudogene TRBV3-2) to TRBJ2-7, with D unclear. The CDR3 is 15 amino acids. V lost 0 bases and J 5 bases, leaving 14 bases between the germline ends. Germline CDR1 is LGHDT and CDR2 is YNNKEL (reference sequence).

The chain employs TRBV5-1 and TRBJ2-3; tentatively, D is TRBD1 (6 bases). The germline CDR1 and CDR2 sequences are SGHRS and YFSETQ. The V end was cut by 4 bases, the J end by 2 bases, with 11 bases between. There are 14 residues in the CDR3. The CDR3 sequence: CASSASGATDTQYF. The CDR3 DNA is TGCGCCAGCAGCGCCTCAGGGGCCACAGATACGCAGTATTTT.

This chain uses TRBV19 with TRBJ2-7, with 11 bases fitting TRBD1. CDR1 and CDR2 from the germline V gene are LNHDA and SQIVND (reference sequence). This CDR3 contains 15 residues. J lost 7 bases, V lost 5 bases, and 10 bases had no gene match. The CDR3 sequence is CASSSVRDRGTEQYF. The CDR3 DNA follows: TGTGCCAGTAGTTCAGTACGGGACAGGGGGACGGAGCAGTACTTC. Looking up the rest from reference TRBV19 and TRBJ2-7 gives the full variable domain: DGGITQSPKYLFRKEGQNVTLSCEQNLNHDAMYWYRQDPGQGLRLIYYSQIVNDFQKGDIAEGYSVSREKKESFPLTVTSAQKNPTAFYLCASSSVRDRGTEQYFGPGTRLTVT.

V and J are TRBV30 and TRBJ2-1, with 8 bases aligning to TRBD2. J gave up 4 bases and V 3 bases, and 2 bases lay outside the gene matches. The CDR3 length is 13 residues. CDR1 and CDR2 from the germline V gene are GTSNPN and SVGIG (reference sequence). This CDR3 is CAWRGLDYNEQFF. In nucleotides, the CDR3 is TGTGCCTGGAGGGGACTAGATTACAATGAGCAGTTCTTC.

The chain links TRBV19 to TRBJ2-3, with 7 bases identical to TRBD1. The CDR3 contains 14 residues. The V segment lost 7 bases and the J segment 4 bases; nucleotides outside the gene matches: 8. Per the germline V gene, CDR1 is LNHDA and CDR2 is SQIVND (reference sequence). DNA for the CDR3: TGTGCCAGTACCCCGGGACAGTTACCAGATACGCAGTATTTT. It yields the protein CASTPGQLPDTQYF.